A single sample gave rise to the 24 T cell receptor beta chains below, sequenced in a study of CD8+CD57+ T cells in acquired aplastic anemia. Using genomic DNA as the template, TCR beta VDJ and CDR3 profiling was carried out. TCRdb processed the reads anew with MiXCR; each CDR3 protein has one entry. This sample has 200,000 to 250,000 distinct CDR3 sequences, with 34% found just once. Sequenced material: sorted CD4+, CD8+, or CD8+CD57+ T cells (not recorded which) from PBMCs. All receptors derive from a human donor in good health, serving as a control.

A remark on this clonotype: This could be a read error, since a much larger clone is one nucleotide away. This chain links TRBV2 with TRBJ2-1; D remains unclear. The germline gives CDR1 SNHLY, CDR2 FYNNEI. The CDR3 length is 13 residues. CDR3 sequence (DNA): TGTGCCGGCAGTGTTTGGTCGGACAATGAGCAGTTCTTC. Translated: CAGSVWSDNEQFF.

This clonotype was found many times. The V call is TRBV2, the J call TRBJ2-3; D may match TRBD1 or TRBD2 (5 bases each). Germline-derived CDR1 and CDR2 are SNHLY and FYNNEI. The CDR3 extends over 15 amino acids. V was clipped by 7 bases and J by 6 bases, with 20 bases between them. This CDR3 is CASTSSGATPDTQYF. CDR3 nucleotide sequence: TGTGCCAGCACATCATCCGGGGCCACCCCCGATACGCAGTATTTT.

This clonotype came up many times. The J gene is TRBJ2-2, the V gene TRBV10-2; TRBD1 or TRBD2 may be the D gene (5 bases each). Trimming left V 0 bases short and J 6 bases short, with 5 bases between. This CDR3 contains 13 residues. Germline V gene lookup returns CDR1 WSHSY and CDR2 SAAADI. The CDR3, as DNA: TGCGCCAGCAGTGAGTCGGGGGCCGGGGAGCTGTTTTTT. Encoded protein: CASSESGAGELFF.

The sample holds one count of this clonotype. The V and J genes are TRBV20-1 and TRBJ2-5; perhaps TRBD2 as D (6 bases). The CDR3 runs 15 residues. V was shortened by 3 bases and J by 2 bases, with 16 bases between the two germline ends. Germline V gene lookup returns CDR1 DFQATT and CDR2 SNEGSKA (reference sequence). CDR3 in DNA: TGCAGTGCTAGTTCGGACGGAGGGGATCAAGAGACCCAGTACTTC. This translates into CSASSDGGDQETQYF.

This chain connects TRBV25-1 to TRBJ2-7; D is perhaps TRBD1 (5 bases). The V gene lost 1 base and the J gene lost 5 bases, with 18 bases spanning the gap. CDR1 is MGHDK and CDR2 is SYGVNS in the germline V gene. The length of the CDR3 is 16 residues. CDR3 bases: TGTGCCAGCAGTGAATTGACGTGGGGCAGCATCGACGAGCAGTACTTC. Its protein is CASSELTWGSIDEQYF.

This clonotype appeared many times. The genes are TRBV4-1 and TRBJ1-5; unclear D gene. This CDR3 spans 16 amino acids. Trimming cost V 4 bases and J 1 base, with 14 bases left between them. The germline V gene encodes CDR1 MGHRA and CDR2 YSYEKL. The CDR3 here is CASSLGSVGSNQPQHF. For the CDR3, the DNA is TGCGCCAGCAGCCTAGGAAGTGTGGGCAGCAATCAGCCCCAGCATTTT.

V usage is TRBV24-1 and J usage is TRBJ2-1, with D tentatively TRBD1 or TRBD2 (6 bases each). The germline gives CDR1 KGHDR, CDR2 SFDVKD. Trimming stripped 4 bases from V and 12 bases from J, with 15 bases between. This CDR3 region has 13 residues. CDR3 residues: CATSEEGGLGQFF. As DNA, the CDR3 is TGTGCCACCAGTGAAGAGGGGGGATTGGGGCAGTTCTTC.

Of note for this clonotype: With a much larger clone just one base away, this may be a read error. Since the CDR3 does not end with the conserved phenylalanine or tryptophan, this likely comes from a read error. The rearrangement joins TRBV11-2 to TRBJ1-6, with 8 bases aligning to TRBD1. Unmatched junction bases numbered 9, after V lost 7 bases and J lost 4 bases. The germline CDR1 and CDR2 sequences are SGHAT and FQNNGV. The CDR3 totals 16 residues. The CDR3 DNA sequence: TGTGCCAGCAAAAGGACAGGGAGGGAATATAATTCACCCCTCCACCTT. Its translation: CASKRTGREYNSPLHL.

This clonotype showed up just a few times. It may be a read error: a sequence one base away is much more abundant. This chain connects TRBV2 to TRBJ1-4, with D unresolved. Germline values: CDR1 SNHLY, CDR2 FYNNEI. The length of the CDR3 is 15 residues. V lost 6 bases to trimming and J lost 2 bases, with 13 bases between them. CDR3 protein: CASSREQDTNEKLFF. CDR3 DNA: TGTGCCAGCAGCCGGGAGCAGGACACTAATGAAAAACTGTTTTTT.

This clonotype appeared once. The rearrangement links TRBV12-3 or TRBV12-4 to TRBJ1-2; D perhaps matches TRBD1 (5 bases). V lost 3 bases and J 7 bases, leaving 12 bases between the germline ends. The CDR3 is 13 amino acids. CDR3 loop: CASSLVRVRGYTF. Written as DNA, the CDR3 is TGTGCCAGCAGTTTGGTCAGGGTCCGTGGCTACACCTTC.

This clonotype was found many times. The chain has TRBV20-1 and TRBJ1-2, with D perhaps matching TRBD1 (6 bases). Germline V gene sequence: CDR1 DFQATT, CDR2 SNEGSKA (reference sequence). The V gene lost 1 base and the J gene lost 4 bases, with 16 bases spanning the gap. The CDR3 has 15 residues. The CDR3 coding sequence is TGCAGTGCTAGAGTTACGGACAGAGTATCCTATGGCTACACCTTC. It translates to CSARVTDRVSYGYTF.

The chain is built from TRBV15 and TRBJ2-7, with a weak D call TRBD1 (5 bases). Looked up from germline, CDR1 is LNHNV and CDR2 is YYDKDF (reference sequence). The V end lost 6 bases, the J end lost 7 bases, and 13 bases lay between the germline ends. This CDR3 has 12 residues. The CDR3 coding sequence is TGTGCCACCAGAGGGGAAAACTTAGAGCAGTACTTC. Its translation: CATRGENLEQYF.

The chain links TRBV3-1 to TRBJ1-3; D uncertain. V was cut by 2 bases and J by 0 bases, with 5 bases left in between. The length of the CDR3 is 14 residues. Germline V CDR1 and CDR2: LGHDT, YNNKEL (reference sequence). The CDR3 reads CASSQSYSGNTIYF. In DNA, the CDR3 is TGTGCCAGCAGCCAATCTTACTCTGGAAACACCATATATTTT.

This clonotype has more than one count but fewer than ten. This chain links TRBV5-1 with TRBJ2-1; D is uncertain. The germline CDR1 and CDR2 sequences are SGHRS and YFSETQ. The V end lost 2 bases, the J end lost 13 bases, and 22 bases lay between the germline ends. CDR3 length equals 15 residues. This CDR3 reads CASSFALGGHPSQFF. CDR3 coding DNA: TGCGCCAGCAGCTTTGCGTTGGGCGGCCACCCTAGTCAGTTCTTC.

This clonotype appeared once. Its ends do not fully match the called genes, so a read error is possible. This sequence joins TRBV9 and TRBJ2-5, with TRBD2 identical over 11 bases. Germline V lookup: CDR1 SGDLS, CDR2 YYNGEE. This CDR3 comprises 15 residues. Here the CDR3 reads CVSSPRIAGGETQYF. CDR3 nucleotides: TGTGTCAGCAGCCCCCGGATAGCGGGGGGGGAGACCCAGTACTTC.

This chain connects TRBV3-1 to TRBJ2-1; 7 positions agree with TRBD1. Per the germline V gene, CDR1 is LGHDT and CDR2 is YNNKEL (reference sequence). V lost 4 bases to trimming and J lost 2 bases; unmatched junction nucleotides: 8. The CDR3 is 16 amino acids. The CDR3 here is CASSPRQGLPYNEQFF. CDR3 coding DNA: TGTGCCAGCAGCCCTCGACAGGGTCTTCCCTACAATGAGCAGTTCTTC.

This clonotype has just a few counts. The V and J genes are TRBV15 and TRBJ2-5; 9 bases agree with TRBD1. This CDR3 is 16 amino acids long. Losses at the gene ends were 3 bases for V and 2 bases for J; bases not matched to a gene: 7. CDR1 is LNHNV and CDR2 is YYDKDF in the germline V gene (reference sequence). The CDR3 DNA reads TGTGCCACCAGCAGCTTACAGGGGGCTTCGCAAGAGACCCAGTACTTC. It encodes CATSSLQGASQETQYF.

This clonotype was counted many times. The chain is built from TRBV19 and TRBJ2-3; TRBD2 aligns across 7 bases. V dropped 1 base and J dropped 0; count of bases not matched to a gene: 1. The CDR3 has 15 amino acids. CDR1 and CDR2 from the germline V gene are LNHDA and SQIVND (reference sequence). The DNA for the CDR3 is TGTGCCAGTAGTATAGGCGGGGGTAGCACAGATACGCAGTATTTT. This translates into CASSIGGGSTDTQYF.

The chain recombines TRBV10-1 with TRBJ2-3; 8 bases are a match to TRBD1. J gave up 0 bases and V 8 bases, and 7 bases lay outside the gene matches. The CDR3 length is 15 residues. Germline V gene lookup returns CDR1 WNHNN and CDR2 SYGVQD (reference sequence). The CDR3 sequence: CASQRQGLSTDTQYF. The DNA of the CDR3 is TGCGCCAGCCAAAGACAGGGGCTAAGCACAGATACGCAGTATTTT.

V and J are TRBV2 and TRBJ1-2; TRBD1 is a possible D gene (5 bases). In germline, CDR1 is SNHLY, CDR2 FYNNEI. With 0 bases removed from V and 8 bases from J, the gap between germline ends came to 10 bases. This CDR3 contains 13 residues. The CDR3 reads CASSEAPGPGYTF. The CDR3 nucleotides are TGTGCCAGCAGTGAAGCACCGGGGCCCGGCTACACCTTC. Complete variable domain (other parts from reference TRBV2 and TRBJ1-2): EPEVTQTPSHQVTQMGQEVILRCVPISNHLYFYWYRQILGQKVEFLVSFYNNEISEKSEIFDDQFSVERPDGSNFTLKIRSTKLEDSAMYFCASSEAPGPGYTFGSGTRLTVV.

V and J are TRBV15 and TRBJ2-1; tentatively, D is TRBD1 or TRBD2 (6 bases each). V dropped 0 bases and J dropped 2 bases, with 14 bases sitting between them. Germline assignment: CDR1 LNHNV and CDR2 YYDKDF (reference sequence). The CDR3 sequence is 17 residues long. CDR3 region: CATSREVGGGPYNEQFF. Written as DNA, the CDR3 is TGTGCCACCAGCAGAGAGGTTGGTGGGGGGCCCTACAATGAGCAGTTCTTC.

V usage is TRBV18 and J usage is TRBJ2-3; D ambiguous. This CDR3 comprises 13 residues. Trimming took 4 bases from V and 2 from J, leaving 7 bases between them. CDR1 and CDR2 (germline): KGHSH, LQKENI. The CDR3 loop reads CASSLPNTDTQYF. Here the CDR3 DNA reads TGTGCCAGCTCACTTCCTAACACAGATACGCAGTATTTT.

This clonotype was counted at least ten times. The CDR3 is CASSWTSSLSEQFF. The CDR3 coding sequence is TGTGCCAGCAGTTGGACTAGCTCCCTCTCAGAGCAGTTCTTC. The V and J genes are TRBV6-5 and TRBJ2-1; the match to TRBD2 covers 8 bases. The junction had 9 bases not matched to a gene; V was cut back by 4 bases and J by 10 bases. The CDR3 spans 14 residues. Germline CDR1 and CDR2: MNHEY and SVGAGI.

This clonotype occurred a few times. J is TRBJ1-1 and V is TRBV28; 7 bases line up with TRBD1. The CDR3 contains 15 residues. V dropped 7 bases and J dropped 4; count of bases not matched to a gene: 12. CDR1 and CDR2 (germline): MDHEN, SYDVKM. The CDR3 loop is CASTRESGGVTEAFF. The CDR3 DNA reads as TGTGCCAGCACCCGGGAATCAGGGGGGGTCACTGAAGCTTTCTTT.